The 17 T cell receptor beta chains presented below share a single source sample, sequenced in a study of T cell responses to AZD1222 COVID-19 vaccine. TCRdb's table, derived via immunoSEQ multiplex PCR, lists solely in-frame clones and lacks some. The sample has approximately 150,000 clones, roughly 87% seen once. Sequences were derived from peripheral blood, sampled 28 days after the second AZD1222 dose. These TCRs come from an adult who received the AZD1222 COVID-19 vaccine.

The table lists this clone with a count of one. CDR3: CASSLEGPVGGYEQYF. CDR3 DNA sequence: TGTGCCAGCAGCTTGGAGGGGCCAGTTGGGGGCTACGAGCAGTACTTC. This sequence joins TRBV5-4 and TRBJ2-7; either TRBD1 or TRBD2 may fit D (5 bases each). The CDR3 runs to 16 residues. Per germline, CDR1 SGHNT and CDR2 YYREEE (reference sequence). Trimming took 0 bases from V and 3 from J, leaving 16 bases between them.

CDR3 sequence (DNA): TGTGCCAGCAGTGAATTTTGGGGGACAGGGGCCGGAATTGAGCAGTACTTC. Translating gives CASSEFWGTGAGIEQYF. The gene calls are TRBV25-1 and TRBJ2-7; 10 bases align to TRBD1. The CDR3 contains 17 residues. V shed 1 base, J shed 7 bases, and the junction held 13 bases outside the gene matches. CDR1 is MGHDK and CDR2 is SYGVNS in the germline V gene.

The gene calls are TRBV5-8 and TRBJ1-2; possible D gene TRBD1, 6 bases. Trimming took off 3 bases at V and 6 bases at J, with 15 bases between the two ends. Germline assignment: CDR1 SGHTS and CDR2 YDEGEE. This CDR3 is built from 14 residues. The CDR3 protein is CASSWVGGRDGYTF. CDR3 DNA sequence: TGTGCCAGCAGCTGGGTCGGGGGCCGGGATGGCTACACCTTC.

This chain links TRBV30 with TRBJ1-2; D gene ambiguous. V dropped 3 bases and J dropped 2 bases, with 7 bases sitting between them. Germline lookup yields CDR1 GTSNPN and CDR2 SVGIG (reference sequence). CDR3 length: 12 amino acids. As DNA, the CDR3 is TGTGCCTGGAGCCCTTCGAACTATGGCTACACCTTC. Its protein product is CAWSPSNYGYTF.

The chain joins TRBV3-1 (or the pseudogene TRBV3-2) to TRBJ1-2, with D possibly being TRBD1 (5 bases). Germline CDR1 reads LGHDT; CDR2 reads YNNKEL (reference sequence). V was cut by 3 bases and J by 8 bases, with 10 bases left in between. The CDR3 is 12 residues long. DNA of the CDR3: TGTGCCAGCAGCCAGTTGGGGGAAGGCTACACCTTC. This sequence encodes CASSQLGEGYTF.

This sequence joins TRBV6-7 and TRBJ1-2; possible D gene TRBD1, 5 bases. TRBV6-7 is reported as an ORF; its role is uncertain. V was cut by 2 bases and J by 8 bases, with 15 bases left in between. This CDR3 has 14 amino acids. The CDR3 coding sequence is TGTGCCAGCAGTTACATGTGGGACCCTCGAGGCTACACCTTC. Protein sequence: CASSYMWDPRGYTF.

The gene calls are TRBV2 and TRBJ1-2; D is ambiguous. V was clipped by 4 bases and J by 0 bases, with 9 bases between them. This CDR3 region has 14 residues. Germline loops: CDR1 SNHLY, CDR2 FYNNEI. The CDR3 DNA reads as TGTGCCAGCAGTGCTCTGGCGGCTAACTATGGCTACACCTTC. Protein sequence: CASSALAANYGYTF.

This sequence joins TRBV19 and TRBJ2-5; the D is unclear. With 1 base removed from V and 1 base from J, the gap between germline ends came to 10 bases. The length of the CDR3 is 15 residues. Looked up from germline, CDR1 is LNHDA and CDR2 is SQIVND (reference sequence). The chain's CDR3 is CASSIVGSGQETQYF. CDR3 DNA sequence: TGTGCCAGTAGTATAGTGGGTTCAGGCCAAGAGACCCAGTACTTC.

The CDR3 DNA sequence: TGTGCCAGCAGCCATCAGGGGTCCAGCGGGGGGTACACAGATACGCAGTATTTT. Encoded protein: CASSHQGSSGGYTDTQYF. V gene TRBV11-2 combines with J gene TRBJ2-3; 9 bases map to TRBD2. This CDR3 has 18 residues. Trimming at V came to 5 bases and at J to 2 bases, leaving 14 bases not matched to a gene. Germline values: CDR1 SGHAT, CDR2 FQNNGV.

The V call is TRBV6-4, the J call TRBJ2-7, with TRBD1 as a possible D gene (5 bases). Germline V gene sequence: CDR1 MRHNA, CDR2 SNTAGT. The V end was cut by 2 bases, the J end by 3 bases, with 8 bases between. CDR3 length: 13 residues. The CDR3 DNA reads TGTGCCAGCAGTGACGTGGACAACTACGAGCAGTACTTC. This gives the protein CASSDVDNYEQYF.

The chain carries TRBV7-9 and TRBJ2-1, with 13 positions matching TRBD2. The CDR3 covers 15 residues. J gave up 6 bases and V 5 bases, and 4 bases lay outside the gene matches. CDR1 is SEHNR and CDR2 is FQNEAQ in the germline V gene (reference sequence). The CDR3 sequence is CASSVLAGGPNEQFF. The DNA for the CDR3 is TGTGCCAGCAGCGTACTAGCGGGGGGGCCCAATGAGCAGTTCTTC.

This chain connects TRBV5-1 to TRBJ2-7; D might be TRBD2 (5 bases). The V gene lost 3 bases and the J gene lost 0 bases, with 10 bases spanning the gap. The CDR3 is 14 amino acids. Germline V lookup: CDR1 SGHRS, CDR2 YFSETQ. CDR3 region: CASSSVGSSYEQYF. The CDR3 nucleotides are TGCGCCAGCAGCTCGGTGGGGAGCTCCTACGAGCAGTACTTC.

This clone occurred once. The chain combines TRBV7-9 with TRBJ1-2; tentatively, D is TRBD1 (5 bases). The CDR3 extends over 14 amino acids. The germline gives CDR1 SEHNR, CDR2 FQNEAQ (reference sequence). The V end was cut by 0 bases, the J end by 4 bases, with 9 bases between. CDR3 sequence: CASSLASRGYGYTF. In DNA, the CDR3 is TGTGCCAGCAGCTTAGCCTCAAGGGGCTATGGCTACACCTTC.

The chain employs TRBV4-1 and TRBJ2-5; D might be TRBD1 (6 bases). Germline values: CDR1 MGHRA, CDR2 YSYEKL. Between the trimmed V and J ends, which lost 5 bases and 8 bases, there was a span of 18 bases. This CDR3 contains 14 residues. The CDR3 coding sequence is TGCGCCAGCAGCGGGGCCGGGACACAGGAAACCCAGTACTTC. This translates into CASSGAGTQETQYF.

The rearrangement joins TRBV2 to TRBJ2-3; D unresolved. The CDR3 sequence is 16 residues long. Between the trimmed V and J ends, which lost 4 bases and 1 base, there was a span of 15 bases. Germline-derived CDR1 and CDR2 are SNHLY and FYNNEI. The CDR3 spells CASSAGPGTGTDTQYF. In DNA form, the CDR3 reads TGTGCCAGCAGTGCCGGGCCGGGCACGGGCACAGATACGCAGTATTTT.

V usage is TRBV5-4 and J usage is TRBJ2-3; TRBD1 matches 7 bases. Germline-derived CDR1 and CDR2 are SGHNT and YYREEE (reference sequence). The CDR3 is 16 residues long. V shed 4 bases and J 1 base; nucleotides not matched to a gene: 9. The CDR3 nucleotides read TGTGCCAGCAGCCTGAGGGACAGCCCACGCACAGATACGCAGTATTTT. The encoded protein is CASSLRDSPRTDTQYF.

V is TRBV4-3 and J is TRBJ2-1, with 10 bases that match TRBD2. J gave up 10 bases and V 0 bases, and 9 bases lay outside the gene matches. CDR1 is LGHNA and CDR2 is YSLEER in the germline V gene. The CDR3 is 16 amino acids. The CDR3, as DNA: TGCGCCAGCAGCCAAGATCCCAGCGGGGGGGCCGGGGAGCAGTTCTTC. It encodes CASSQDPSGGAGEQFF.